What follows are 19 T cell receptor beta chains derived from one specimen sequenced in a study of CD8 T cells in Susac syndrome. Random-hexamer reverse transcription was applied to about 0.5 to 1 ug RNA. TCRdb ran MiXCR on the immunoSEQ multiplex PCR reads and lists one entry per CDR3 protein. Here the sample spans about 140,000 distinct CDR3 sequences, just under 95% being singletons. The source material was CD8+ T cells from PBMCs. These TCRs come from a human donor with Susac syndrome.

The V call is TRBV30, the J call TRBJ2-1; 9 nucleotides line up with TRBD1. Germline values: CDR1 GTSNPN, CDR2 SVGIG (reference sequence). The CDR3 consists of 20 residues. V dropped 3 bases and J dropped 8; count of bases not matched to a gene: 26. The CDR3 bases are TGTGCCTGGAGACGACAGGGGGGGGTTGGGGTAAGGTTCGTTCAGGATGAGCAGTTCTTC. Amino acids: CAWRRQGGVGVRFVQDEQFF.

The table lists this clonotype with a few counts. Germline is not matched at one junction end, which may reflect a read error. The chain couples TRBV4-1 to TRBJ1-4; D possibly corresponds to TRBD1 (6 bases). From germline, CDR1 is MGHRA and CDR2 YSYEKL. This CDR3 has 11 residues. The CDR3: CASSQGEKLFF. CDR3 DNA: TGTGCCAGCAGCCAGGGGGAAAAACTGTTTTTT.

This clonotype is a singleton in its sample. The CDR3 sequence is CSVGQGPLSEQYF. The CDR3 nucleotides read TGCAGCGTCGGACAGGGGCCACTTAGCGAGCAGTACTTC. The V call is TRBV29-1, the J call TRBJ2-7, with 9 positions matching TRBD1. Per the germline V gene, CDR1 is SQVTM and CDR2 is ANQGSEA. Trimming took 6 bases from V and 6 from J; bases not matched to a gene: 9. The CDR3 is 13 residues long.

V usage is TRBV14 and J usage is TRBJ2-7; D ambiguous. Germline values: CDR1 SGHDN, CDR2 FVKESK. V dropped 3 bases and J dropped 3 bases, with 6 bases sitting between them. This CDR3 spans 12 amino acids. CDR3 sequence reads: CASSHFDYEQYF. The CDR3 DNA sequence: TGTGCCAGCAGCCACTTCGACTACGAGCAGTACTTC.

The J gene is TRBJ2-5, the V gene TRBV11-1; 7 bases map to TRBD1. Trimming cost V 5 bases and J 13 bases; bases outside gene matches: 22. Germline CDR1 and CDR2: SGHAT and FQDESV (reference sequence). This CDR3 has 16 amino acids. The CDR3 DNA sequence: TGTGCCAGCAGCCCTTCGACAGGGCCCGACGGGCTAAGACGGTACTTC. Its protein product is CASSPSTGPDGLRRYF.

The CDR3 bases are TGTGCCAGCAGCTTAGGGACCTCGGCCGCCAACTATGGCTACACCTTC. It codes for CASSLGTSAANYGYTF. This chain connects TRBV11-2 to TRBJ1-2; D gene unclear. V was pared by 1 base and J by 2 bases, with 14 bases between. There are 16 residues in the CDR3. CDR1 is SGHAT and CDR2 is FQNNGV in the germline V gene.

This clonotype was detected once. The CDR3 DNA follows: TGTGCCAGCAGCTTACTACCGGGCCCCTACAACACTGAAGCTTTCTTT. Translated, it gives CASSLLPGPYNTEAFF. The J gene is TRBJ1-1, the V gene TRBV7-2; D uncertain. V was pared by 2 bases and J by 2 bases, with 15 bases between. CDR3 size: 16 residues. Germline CDR1 SGHTA, CDR2 FQGNSA.

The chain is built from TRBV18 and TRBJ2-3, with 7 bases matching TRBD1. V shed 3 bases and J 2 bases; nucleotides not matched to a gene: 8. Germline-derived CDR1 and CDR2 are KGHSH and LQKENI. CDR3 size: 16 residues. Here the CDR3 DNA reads TGTGCCAGCTCACCTGGACCGGGACAGAACACAGATACGCAGTATTTT. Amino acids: CASSPGPGQNTDTQYF.

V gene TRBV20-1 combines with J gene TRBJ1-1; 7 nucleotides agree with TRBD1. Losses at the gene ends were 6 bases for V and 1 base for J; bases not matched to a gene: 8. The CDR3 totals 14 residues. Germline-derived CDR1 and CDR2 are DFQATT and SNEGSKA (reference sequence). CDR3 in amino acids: CSAQGQAKNTEAFF. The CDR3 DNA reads TGCAGTGCCCAAGGACAGGCCAAGAACACTGAAGCTTTCTTT.

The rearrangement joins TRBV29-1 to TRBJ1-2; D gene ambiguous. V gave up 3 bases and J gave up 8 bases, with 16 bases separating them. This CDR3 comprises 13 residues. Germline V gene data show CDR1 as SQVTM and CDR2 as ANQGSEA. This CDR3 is CSVDPPGSWGYTF. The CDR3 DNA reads TGCAGCGTTGATCCTCCCGGATCCTGGGGCTACACCTTC.

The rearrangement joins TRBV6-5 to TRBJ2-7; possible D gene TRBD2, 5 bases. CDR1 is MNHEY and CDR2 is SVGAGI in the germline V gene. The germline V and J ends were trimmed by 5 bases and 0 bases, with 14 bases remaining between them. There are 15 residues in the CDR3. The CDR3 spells CASSRGSSLSYEQYF. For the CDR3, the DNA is TGTGCCAGCAGTCGGGGTTCTTCCCTCTCCTACGAGCAGTACTTC.

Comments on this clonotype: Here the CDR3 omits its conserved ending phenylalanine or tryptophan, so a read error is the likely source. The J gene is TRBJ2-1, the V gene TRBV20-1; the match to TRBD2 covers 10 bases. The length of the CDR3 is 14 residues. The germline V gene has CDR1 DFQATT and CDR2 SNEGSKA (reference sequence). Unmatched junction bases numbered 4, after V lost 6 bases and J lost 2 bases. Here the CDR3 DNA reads TGCAGTGCCACACTAGCGGGAACCTACAATGAGCAGTTCTTG. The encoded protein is CSATLAGTYNEQFL.

The CDR3 region is CASNGLAGNLLETQYF. As DNA, the CDR3 is TGTGCCAGCAATGGACTAGCGGGAAATCTTCTGGAGACCCAGTACTTC. The chain combines TRBV2 with TRBJ2-5; TRBD2 matches at 12 bases. Germline trimming cut 7 bases from V and 5 bases from J; bases unmatched to any gene: 11. There are 16 residues in the CDR3. Germline CDR1 reads SNHLY; CDR2 reads FYNNEI. The full variable domain, in which reference TRBV2 and TRBJ2-5 provide the parts outside the CDR3, is EPEVTQTPSHQVTQMGQEVILRCVPISNHLYFYWYRQILGQKVEFLVSFYNNEISEKSEIFDDQFSVERPDGSNFTLKIRSTKLEDSAMYFCASNGLAGNLLETQYFGPGTRLLVL.

CDR3 sequence: CSARDRRGSGANVLTF. The CDR3, as DNA: TGCAGTGCTAGGGACAGGAGGGGCTCTGGGGCCAACGTCCTGACTTTC. The V call is TRBV20-1, the J call TRBJ2-6, with a tentative D call TRBD1 (7 bases). CDR3 length: 16 amino acids. V was pared by 3 bases and J by 0 bases, with 12 bases between. CDR1 and CDR2 from the germline V gene are DFQATT and SNEGSKA (reference sequence).

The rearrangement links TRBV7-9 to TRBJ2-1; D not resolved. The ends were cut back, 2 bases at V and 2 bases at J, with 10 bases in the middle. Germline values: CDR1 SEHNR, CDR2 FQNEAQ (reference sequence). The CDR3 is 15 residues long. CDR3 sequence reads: CASSLLTDTYNEQFF. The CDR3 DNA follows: TGTGCCAGCAGCTTACTTACGGATACCTACAATGAGCAGTTCTTC.

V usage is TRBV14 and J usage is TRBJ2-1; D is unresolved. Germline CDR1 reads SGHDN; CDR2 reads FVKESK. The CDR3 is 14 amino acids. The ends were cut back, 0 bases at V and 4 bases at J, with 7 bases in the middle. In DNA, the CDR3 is TGTGCCAGCAGCCAAGAGGGCCCATACAATGAGCAGTTCTTC. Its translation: CASSQEGPYNEQFF.

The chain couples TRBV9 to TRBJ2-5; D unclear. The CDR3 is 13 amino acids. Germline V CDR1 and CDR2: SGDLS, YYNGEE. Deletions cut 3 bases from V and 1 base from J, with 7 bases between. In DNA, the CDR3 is TGTGCCAGCAGCGGGAGTCCCCAAGAGACCCAGTACTTC. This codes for CASSGSPQETQYF.

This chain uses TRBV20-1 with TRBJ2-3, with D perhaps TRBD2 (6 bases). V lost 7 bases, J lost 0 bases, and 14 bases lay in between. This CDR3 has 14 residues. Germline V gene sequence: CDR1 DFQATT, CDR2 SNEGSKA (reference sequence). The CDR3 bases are TGCAGTGTGTGGGCGGGAACTAGCACAGATACGCAGTATTTT. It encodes CSVWAGTSTDTQYF.

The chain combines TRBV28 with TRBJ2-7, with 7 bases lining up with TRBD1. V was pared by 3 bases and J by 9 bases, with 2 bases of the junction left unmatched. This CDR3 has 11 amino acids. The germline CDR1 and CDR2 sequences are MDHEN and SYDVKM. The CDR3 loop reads CASSLRDRQYF. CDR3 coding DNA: TGTGCCAGCAGTTTGAGGGACAGGCAGTACTTC.